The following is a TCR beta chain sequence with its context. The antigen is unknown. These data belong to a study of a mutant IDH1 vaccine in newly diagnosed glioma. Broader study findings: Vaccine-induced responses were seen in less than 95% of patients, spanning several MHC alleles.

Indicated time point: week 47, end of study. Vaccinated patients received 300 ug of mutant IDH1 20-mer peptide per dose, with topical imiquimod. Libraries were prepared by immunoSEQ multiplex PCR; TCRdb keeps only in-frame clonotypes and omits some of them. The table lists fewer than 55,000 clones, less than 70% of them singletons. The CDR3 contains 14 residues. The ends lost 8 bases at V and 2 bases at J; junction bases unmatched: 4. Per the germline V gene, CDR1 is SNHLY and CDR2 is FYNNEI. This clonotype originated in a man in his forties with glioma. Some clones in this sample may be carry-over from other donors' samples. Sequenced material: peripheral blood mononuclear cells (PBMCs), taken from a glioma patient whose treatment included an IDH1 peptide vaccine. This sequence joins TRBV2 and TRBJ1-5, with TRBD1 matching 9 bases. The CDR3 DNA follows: TGTGCCAGCGGGACAGGGAATGGCAATCAGCCCCAGCATTTT. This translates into CASGTGNGNQPQHF.